This TCR beta chain was sequenced in a study of blood T cell repertoires in COVID-19. Across the study: Spain, Italy and the United States supplied samples that represented acute and convalescent COVID-19.

The protocol was immunoSEQ multiplex PCR, while the TCRdb copy is restricted to in-frame clones and leaves out a portion. The sample holds hundreds of thousands of clones; about 87% are singletons and the top ten take about 1.6%. Germline CDR1 LGHDT, CDR2 YNNKEL (reference sequence). J was trimmed by 8 bases and V by 4 bases; bases with no gene match: 10. This CDR3 is built from 15 residues. The sequence derives from a woman aged 40 to 50 who had recovered from COVID-19. V and J are TRBV3-1 (or the pseudogene TRBV3-2) and TRBJ2-4, with 8 positions matching TRBD2. Specimen: peripheral blood. DNA for the CDR3: TGTGCCAGCAGCCCCGCGGGAGGCCTCGGGGACATTCAGTACTTC. This gives the protein CASSPAGGLGDIQYF.